This T cell receptor (beta chain) appears in the sequencing data of a study of blood T cell repertoires in COVID-19. Study in general: PBMCs, B-cell-depleted T cells, or T cells were the source of the cDNA or gDNA that made up the material.

The V gene lost 1 base and the J gene lost 7 bases, with 14 bases spanning the gap. Germline V gene data show CDR1 as SGHDT and CDR2 as YYEEEE. CDR3 length: 14 residues. Data came from immunoSEQ multiplex PCR; TCRdb stores just in-frame clones and leaves some out. The sample has about 230,000 clones, roughly 80% seen once. The J gene is TRBJ2-5, the V gene TRBV5-6; tentative D call: TRBD1 (6 bases). Sequencing was carried out using peripheral blood. The TCR sequence derives from a woman between 45 and 65 years old with acute or convalescent COVID-19. CDR3 DNA sequence: TGTGCCAGCAGCTTGTTCGCAGGGGCAGTGACCCAGTACTTC. This translates into CASSLFAGAVTQYF.